This entry is about one T cell receptor (beta chain). The data were taken from a study of blood T cell repertoires in COVID-19. Here immunoSEQ multiplex PCR was the method, and the copy in TCRdb shows in-frame clones only, minus some. The data contain 180,000 or so clones, over 75% of them singletons. Sequenced sample: peripheral blood. This TCR was sampled from a man between 35 and 55 years old with active or convalescent COVID-19.

The CDR3 DNA sequence: TGCAGCGTTCGGACAGGGAGTCGGGAGACCCAGTACTTC. It translates to CSVRTGSRETQYF. V and J are TRBV29-1 and TRBJ2-5; TRBD1 agrees at 8 bases. CDR1 and CDR2 from the germline V gene are SQVTM and ANQGSEA. After removal of 5 bases from V and 5 bases from J, the junction contained 7 bases not matched to a gene. The CDR3 runs 13 residues.